The source of this TCR beta chain is a study of type 1 and type 2 diabetes patients (TCRdb year 2016). At the level of the whole study: Ten or so type 1 diabetes patients, four type 2 diabetes patients and roughly six nondiabetic controls were recruited in China to form the cohort. Across the study, CD4+ and CD8+ T cells were positively selected from PBMCs using CD4 or CD8 MicroBeads on MACS columns. Altogether, approximately 20 million paired-end reads were produced across the whole study. TCRbeta repertoires were profiled by high-throughput sequencing in the study to compare type 1 diabetes, type 2 diabetes and nondiabetic individuals. Type 2 diabetes patients served as a disease comparison group for the type 1 diabetes patients. Similar V gene usage was observed when approximately 20-cycle and roughly 25-cycle amplification were compared, suggesting similar primer efficiencies and random PCR bias. The TCRbeta libraries underwent paired-end sequencing on Illumina HiSeq 2000 or MiSeq instruments. Overall results and qualifications from the work: The study groups were not matched for age and gender, which could bias interpretation. Highly correlated V and J gene usage patterns were observed for type 2 diabetes and control samples, with an average of around 0.97 between samples. Type 2 diabetes patients had few highly-expanded CD4+ clones, median one, accounting for a median approximately 4% of reads. High diversity was shown by type 2 diabetes repertoires, and the diversity was significantly greater than that of type 1 diabetes repertoires in both CD4+ and CD8+ T cells. Only a limited number of T2D and control samples were sequenced, so some T1D-only HECs might also appear in more T2D or control samples.

The cysteine opens and the phenylalanine closes a CDR3 of 17 amino acids. Only CDR3 DNA is held: 51 bases, read in frame from base 1. V has 3 bases trimmed and J has 4 bases trimmed; junction bases matching no gene number 11. Per the germline V gene (reference sequence), GTSNPN is the CDR1 and SVGIG is the CDR2. Every diabetic patient fulfilled standard classification criteria for type 1 or type 2 diabetes, and glucose and C-peptide were evaluated using WHO-recommended methods. Donors were excluded if they had other autoimmune diseases or infections within the previous four weeks. Approximately 10 milliliters of peripheral blood were collected from each participant. PBMCs were isolated with LymphoPrep density separation. The instrument was an Illumina MiSeq. Genomic DNA from sorted T cell subsets was used as template for TCRbeta CDR3 amplification. Multiplex PCR with 30 forward and 13 reverse primers amplified the TCRbeta CDR3 region. AMPure XP beads were used to purify the PCR products, after which a second roughly 25-cycle PCR added indices and adaptors. Before sequencing, the QIAquick Gel Extraction Kit was used to gel-purify the libraries. As for how the authors treated the data: Paired-end reads were merged with FLASH and aligned to IMGT V, D and J germline references using IgBLAST. After reads whose alignment identity to germline references fell below 70% were discarded, 11,114,426 reads remained study-wide. CDR3 boundaries, reading frame and productivity were assigned according to IMGT definitions. A highly-expanded clone was defined as any clone making up 1% or more of reads, and normalized Shannon entropy served as the measure of diversity. Unpaired two-tailed t-tests were used to test group differences in Shannon entropy. TCRdb handled the public reads itself, with Q25 trimming in fastp and clone calling in MiXCR, and kept productive beta chains. Entries that share a CDR3 protein sequence are merged under the most common genes and DNA. TCRdb's processing, not the authors' own work, is the source of the V and J calls. The sample table shows about 250,000 distinct CDR3 sequences, and around 47% are seen once. The top ten clones comprise roughly 15% of the sample.

A word on this clonotype: It lacks a known antigen. No much larger clone exists at a distance of one base, and base qualities are not known.

The chain is assembled from TRBV30 and TRBJ2-1, with 11 middle bases fitting TRBD2. The material sequenced was peripheral blood mononuclear cells (PBMCs). The clonotype comes from a man younger than 35 with type 2 diabetes. At the DNA level, the sequence is TGTGCCTGGAGCCGTACTCGGACTAGCGGGTCGTACAATGAGCAGTTCTTC. Its amino acids are CAWSRTRTSGSYNEQFF.